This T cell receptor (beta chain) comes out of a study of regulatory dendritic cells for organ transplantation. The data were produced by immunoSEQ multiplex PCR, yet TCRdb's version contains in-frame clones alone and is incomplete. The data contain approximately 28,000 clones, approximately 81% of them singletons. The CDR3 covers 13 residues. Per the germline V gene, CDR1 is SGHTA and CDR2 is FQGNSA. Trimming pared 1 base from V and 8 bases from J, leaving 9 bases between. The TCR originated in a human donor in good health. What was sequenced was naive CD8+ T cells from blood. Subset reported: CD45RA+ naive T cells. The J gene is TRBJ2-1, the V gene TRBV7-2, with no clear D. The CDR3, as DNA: TGTGCCAGCAGCTTAGTAACGCGCGATGAGCAGTTCTTC. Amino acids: CASSLVTRDEQFF.